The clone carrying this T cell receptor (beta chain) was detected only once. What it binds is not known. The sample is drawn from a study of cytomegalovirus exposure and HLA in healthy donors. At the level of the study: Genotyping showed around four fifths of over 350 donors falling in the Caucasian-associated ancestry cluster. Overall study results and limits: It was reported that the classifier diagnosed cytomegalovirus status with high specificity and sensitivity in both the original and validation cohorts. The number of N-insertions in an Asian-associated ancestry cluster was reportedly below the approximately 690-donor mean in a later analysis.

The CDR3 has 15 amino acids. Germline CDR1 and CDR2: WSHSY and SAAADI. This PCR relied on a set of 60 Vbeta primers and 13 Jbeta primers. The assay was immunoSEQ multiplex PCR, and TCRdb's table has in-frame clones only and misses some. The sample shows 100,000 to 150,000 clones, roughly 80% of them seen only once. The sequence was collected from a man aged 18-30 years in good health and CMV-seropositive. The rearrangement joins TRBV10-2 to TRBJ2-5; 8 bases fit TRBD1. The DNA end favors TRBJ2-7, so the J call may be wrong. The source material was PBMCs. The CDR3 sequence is CASSEGQGSSVEQYF. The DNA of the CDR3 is TGCGCCAGCAGTGAGGGACAGGGATCTTCTGTCGAGCAGTACTTC.